The rows below give T cell receptor beta chains drawn from one sample of a study of CD8 T cells in Susac syndrome. TCRdb recomputed calls from the immunoSEQ multiplex PCR reads with MiXCR, one row per CDR3 protein. The data show 95,000 to 150,000 distinct CDR3 sequences, around 94% seen once. Sequencing input: CD8+ T cells from PBMCs. Every receptor here comes from a human donor with Susac syndrome. CDR3s include the opening cysteine and the closing phenylalanine or tryptophan. The order of the fields is D gene, clone size, V gene, J gene, CDR3 DNA, CDR3 protein. A D gene is named only where the DNA matches it firmly. Only part of the rows carry a size: once, few, many, or a class if the clone is expanded.

d_call: TRBD2
clone_size: -
v_call: TRBV13
j_call: TRBJ2-1
cdr3_nt: TGTGCCAGCAGCGGGAGCGGGGGGCCCTACAATGAGCAGTTCTTC
cdr3_aa: CASSGSGGPYNEQFF

d_call: -
clone_size: once
v_call: TRBV4-3
j_call: TRBJ2-1
cdr3_nt: TGCGCCAGCAGCCAAGATAGGCTAGCCAATGAGCAGTTCTTC
cdr3_aa: CASSQDRLANEQFF

d_call: -
clone_size: -
v_call: TRBV11-2
j_call: TRBJ1-1
cdr3_nt: TGTGCCAGCAGGGCGTTGGAGACTGAAGCTTTCTTT
cdr3_aa: CASRALETEAFF

d_call: TRBD1
clone_size: -
v_call: TRBV20-1
j_call: TRBJ1-3
cdr3_nt: TGCAGTGCTAGACCGGGCGGACAGGGGCTAAACACCATATATTTT
cdr3_aa: CSARPGGQGLNTIYF

d_call: TRBD1
clone_size: -
v_call: TRBV25-1
j_call: TRBJ2-1
cdr3_nt: TGTGCCAGCATAGGGGGCCCGAGCTCCTACAATGAGCAGTTCTTC
cdr3_aa: CASIGGPSSYNEQFF

d_call: -
clone_size: -
v_call: TRBV13
j_call: TRBJ1-2
cdr3_nt: TGTGCCAGCAGCACGTCCGCGGGGTATGGCTACACCTTC
cdr3_aa: CASSTSAGYGYTF

d_call: -
clone_size: -
v_call: TRBV2
j_call: TRBJ2-1
cdr3_nt: TGTGCCAGCAGCCCCGGGGAGGATGAGCAGTTCTTC
cdr3_aa: CASSPGEDEQFF

d_call: -
clone_size: -
v_call: TRBV7-2
j_call: TRBJ2-7
cdr3_nt: TGTGCCAGCACCACACGGGGGAGTCCGGAGCAGTACTTC
cdr3_aa: CASTTRGSPEQYF

d_call: TRBD2
clone_size: -
v_call: TRBV4-1
j_call: TRBJ2-7
cdr3_nt: TGCGCCAGCAGCCAGATAGCGGGACCCACCTACGAGCAGTACTTC
cdr3_aa: CASSQIAGPTYEQYF

d_call: -
clone_size: -
v_call: TRBV28
j_call: TRBJ2-5
cdr3_nt: TGTGCCAGCAGTTTAGCAGGGGCCGGGGAGACCCAGTACTTC
cdr3_aa: CASSLAGAGETQYF

d_call: -
clone_size: -
v_call: TRBV21-1
j_call: TRBJ2-7
cdr3_nt: TGTGCCAGCAGCAGAGGGGAATACGAGCAGTACTTC
cdr3_aa: CASSRGEYEQYF

d_call: TRBD2
clone_size: -
v_call: TRBV4-2
j_call: TRBJ2-3
cdr3_nt: TGTGCCAGCAGCCAAGGGCTAGCGGGGAACACAGATACGCAGTATTTT
cdr3_aa: CASSQGLAGNTDTQYF

d_call: -
clone_size: once
v_call: TRBV20-1
j_call: TRBJ2-4
cdr3_nt: TGCAGTGCTAGTCCTAATGTTGGGTTCCTAGCCAAAAACATTCAGTACTTC
cdr3_aa: CSASPNVGFLAKNIQYF

d_call: -
clone_size: -
v_call: TRBV27
j_call: TRBJ2-5
cdr3_nt: TGTGCCAGCAGAGTGACCCTCGATTCGACCCAGTACTTC
cdr3_aa: CASRVTLDSTQYF

d_call: -
clone_size: -
v_call: TRBV5-1
j_call: TRBJ1-4
cdr3_nt: TGCGCCAGCAGCCCCGGGACACGGGATGAAAAACTGTTTTTT
cdr3_aa: CASSPGTRDEKLFF

d_call: -
clone_size: -
v_call: TRBV12-5
j_call: TRBJ1-5
cdr3_nt: TGTGCTAGTGGTTTAATACTTCGGGATTTCGATCAGCCCCAGCATTTT
cdr3_aa: CASGLILRDFDQPQHF

d_call: -
clone_size: -
v_call: TRBV7-9
j_call: TRBJ2-7
cdr3_nt: TGTGCCAGCGGTATTACAGGGAGCGAGCAGTACTTC
cdr3_aa: CASGITGSEQYF

d_call: TRBD2
clone_size: -
v_call: TRBV7-6
j_call: TRBJ2-2
cdr3_nt: TGTGCCAGCAGCTTATTGGCTAGCGGGGGCCTAACCGGGGAGCTGTTTTTT
cdr3_aa: CASSLLASGGLTGELFF

d_call: TRBD1
clone_size: -
v_call: TRBV11-2
j_call: TRBJ2-7
cdr3_nt: TGTGCCAGCAGCCTATATGACAGGGACTACGAGCAGTACTTC
cdr3_aa: CASSLYDRDYEQYF

d_call: -
clone_size: once
v_call: TRBV2
j_call: TRBJ2-5
cdr3_nt: TGTGCCAGCAGTGACAGGGGCTGGGCAGAGACCCAGTACTTC
cdr3_aa: CASSDRGWAETQYF

d_call: -
clone_size: -
v_call: TRBV7-2
j_call: TRBJ2-5
cdr3_nt: TGTGCCAGCAGCTGGGGGATCCAAGAGACCCAGTACTTC
cdr3_aa: CASSWGIQETQYF

d_call: TRBD1
clone_size: -
v_call: TRBV6-5
j_call: TRBJ1-5
cdr3_nt: TGTGCCAGCAGTTCGACCGGGACAGTCCTGGGTCATCAGCCCCAGCATTTT
cdr3_aa: CASSSTGTVLGHQPQHF

d_call: -
clone_size: -
v_call: TRBV3-1
j_call: TRBJ2-2
cdr3_nt: TGTGCCAGCAGCCAAGGGACTCCTGGGAACACCGGGGAGCTGTTTTTT
cdr3_aa: CASSQGTPGNTGELFF

d_call: TRBD2
clone_size: -
v_call: TRBV6-5
j_call: TRBJ2-5
cdr3_nt: TGTGCCAGCAGTTACGGGGGGGTGGAGACCCAGTACTTC
cdr3_aa: CASSYGGVETQYF

d_call: TRBD1
clone_size: -
v_call: TRBV5-6
j_call: TRBJ2-3
cdr3_nt: TGTGCCAGCAGCTGGGACAGGGGGAATACGCAGTATTTT
cdr3_aa: CASSWDRGNTQYF

d_call: -
clone_size: -
v_call: TRBV2
j_call: TRBJ1-3
cdr3_nt: TGTGCCAGCACCGGTGGGGGAAACACCATATATTTT
cdr3_aa: CASTGGGNTIYF

d_call: TRBD1
clone_size: once
v_call: TRBV29-1
j_call: TRBJ2-5
cdr3_nt: TGCAGCGTTGAAGATGAGACAGGGATGCAGACCCAGTACTTC
cdr3_aa: CSVEDETGMQTQYF

d_call: TRBD1
clone_size: -
v_call: TRBV29-1
j_call: TRBJ2-1
cdr3_nt: TGCAGCGCCAGCGGGACAGGGGACAATGAGCAGTTCTTC
cdr3_aa: CSASGTGDNEQFF

d_call: TRBD1
clone_size: -
v_call: TRBV20-1
j_call: TRBJ2-7
cdr3_nt: TGCAGTGCTACCGGGACAGGGAATAGCTACGAGCAGTACTTC
cdr3_aa: CSATGTGNSYEQYF

d_call: TRBD1
clone_size: -
v_call: TRBV4-3
j_call: TRBJ1-1
cdr3_nt: TGCGCCAGCAGCCAAGTCTTGGACAGGGAATCTGAAGCTTTCTTT
cdr3_aa: CASSQVLDRESEAFF

d_call: -
clone_size: -
v_call: TRBV27
j_call: TRBJ2-7
cdr3_nt: TGTGCCAGCAGCCCCTTTTCAGCAACCTACGAGCAGTACTTC
cdr3_aa: CASSPFSATYEQYF

d_call: TRBD1
clone_size: -
v_call: TRBV27
j_call: TRBJ1-1
cdr3_nt: TGTGCCAGCAGATTGGGACAGGGAAACACTGAAGCTTTCTTT
cdr3_aa: CASRLGQGNTEAFF

d_call: -
clone_size: -
v_call: TRBV2
j_call: TRBJ2-1
cdr3_nt: TGTGCCAGCAGGGCAGGGGAAACGGCCTACAATGAGCAGTTCTTC
cdr3_aa: CASRAGETAYNEQFF

d_call: -
clone_size: -
v_call: TRBV11-2
j_call: TRBJ2-1
cdr3_nt: TGTGCCAGCAGCTCCGAGGGTCACAATGAGCAGTTCTTC
cdr3_aa: CASSSEGHNEQFF

d_call: -
clone_size: -
v_call: TRBV4-3
j_call: TRBJ1-1
cdr3_nt: TGCGCCAGCAGCCAAGACTCGGTGGGCAGGGGGAACACTGAAGCTTTCTTT
cdr3_aa: CASSQDSVGRGNTEAFF

d_call: TRBD1
clone_size: once
v_call: TRBV4-1
j_call: TRBJ1-3
cdr3_nt: TGCGCGGGGGGACAGGGGATAAGCTCTGGAAACACCATATATTTT
cdr3_aa: CAGGQGISSGNTIYF

d_call: -
clone_size: -
v_call: TRBV4-1
j_call: TRBJ1-6
cdr3_nt: TGCGCCAGCAGCCATGAGCCGGGGGCAGGGCTTTCACCCCTCCACTTT
cdr3_aa: CASSHEPGAGLSPLHF

d_call: TRBD1
clone_size: -
v_call: TRBV19
j_call: TRBJ2-7
cdr3_nt: TGTGCCAGTAGCCCCGGGACAGGGTCCTCCTACGAGCAGTACTTC
cdr3_aa: CASSPGTGSSYEQYF

d_call: -
clone_size: once
v_call: TRBV9
j_call: TRBJ1-4
cdr3_nt: TGTGCCAGCAGCGGGAGGCGCGGGGGAACCATAAATGAAAAACTGTTTTTT
cdr3_aa: CASSGRRGGTINEKLFF

d_call: TRBD1
clone_size: -
v_call: TRBV20-1
j_call: TRBJ1-6
cdr3_nt: TGCAGTGCGACGACAGGGGGGTATTCACCCCTCCACTTT
cdr3_aa: CSATTGGYSPLHF